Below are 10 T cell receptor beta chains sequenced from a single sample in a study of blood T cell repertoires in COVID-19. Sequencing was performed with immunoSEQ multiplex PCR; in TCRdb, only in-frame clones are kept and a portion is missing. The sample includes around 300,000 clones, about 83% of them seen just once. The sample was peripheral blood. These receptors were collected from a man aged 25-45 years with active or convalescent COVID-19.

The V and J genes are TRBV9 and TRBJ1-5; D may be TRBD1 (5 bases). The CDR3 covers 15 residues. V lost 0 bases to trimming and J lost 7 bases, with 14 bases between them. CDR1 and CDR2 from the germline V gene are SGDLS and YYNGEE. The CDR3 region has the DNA TGTGCCAGCAGCGTAGATGTAGGGGTGGGGCAGCCCCAGCATTTT. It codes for CASSVDVGVGQPQHF.

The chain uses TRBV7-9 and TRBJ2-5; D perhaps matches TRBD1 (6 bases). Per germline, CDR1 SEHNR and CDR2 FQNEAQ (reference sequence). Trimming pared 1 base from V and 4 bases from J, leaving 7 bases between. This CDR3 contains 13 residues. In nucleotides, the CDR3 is TGTGCCAGCAGCTTAGAAGGGGGAGAGACCCAGTACTTC. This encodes CASSLEGGETQYF.

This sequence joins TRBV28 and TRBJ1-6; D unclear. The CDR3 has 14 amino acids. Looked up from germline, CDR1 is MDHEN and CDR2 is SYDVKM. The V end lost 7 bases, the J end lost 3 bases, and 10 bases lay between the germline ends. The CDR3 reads CASTPGVYNSPLHF. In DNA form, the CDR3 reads TGTGCCAGCACCCCCGGGGTCTATAATTCACCCCTCCACTTT. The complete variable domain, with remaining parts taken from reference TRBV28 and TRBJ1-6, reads DVKVTQSSRYLVKRTGEKVFLECVQDMDHENMFWYRQDPGLGLRLIYFSYDVKMKEKGDIPEGYSVSREKKERFSLILESASTNQTSMYLCASTPGVYNSPLHFGNGTRLTVT.

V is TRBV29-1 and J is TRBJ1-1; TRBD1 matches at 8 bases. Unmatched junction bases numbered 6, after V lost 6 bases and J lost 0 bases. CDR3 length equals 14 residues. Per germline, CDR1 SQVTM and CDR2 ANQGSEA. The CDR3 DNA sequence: TGCAGCGTAATGACAGGGGAGGTGAACACTGAAGCTTTCTTT. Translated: CSVMTGEVNTEAFF.

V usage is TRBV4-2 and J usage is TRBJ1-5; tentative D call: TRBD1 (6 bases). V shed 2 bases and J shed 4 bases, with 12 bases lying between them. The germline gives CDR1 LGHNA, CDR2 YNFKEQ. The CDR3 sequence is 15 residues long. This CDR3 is CASSQTRGGNQPQHF. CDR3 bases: TGTGCCAGCAGCCAAACAAGGGGGGGGAATCAGCCCCAGCATTTT.

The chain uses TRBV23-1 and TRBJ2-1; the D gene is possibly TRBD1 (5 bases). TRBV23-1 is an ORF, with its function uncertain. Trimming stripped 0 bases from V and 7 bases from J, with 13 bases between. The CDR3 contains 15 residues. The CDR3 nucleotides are TGCGCCAGCAGTCAATCGCAATGTAAGGGGAATGAGCAGTTCTTC. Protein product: CASSQSQCKGNEQFF.

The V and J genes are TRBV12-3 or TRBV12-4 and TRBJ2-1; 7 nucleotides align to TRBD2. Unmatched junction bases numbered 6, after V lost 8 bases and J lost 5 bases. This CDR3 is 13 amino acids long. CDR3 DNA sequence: TGTGCCAGCGGGCGGGCGGGGGACAATGAGCAGTTCTTC. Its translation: CASGRAGDNEQFF.

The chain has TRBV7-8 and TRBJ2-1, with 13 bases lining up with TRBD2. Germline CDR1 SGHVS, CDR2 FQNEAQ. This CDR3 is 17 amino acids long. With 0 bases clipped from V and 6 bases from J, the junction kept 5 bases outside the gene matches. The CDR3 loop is CASSLARTSGSTNEQFF. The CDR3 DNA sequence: TGTGCCAGCAGCTTAGCTAGGACTAGCGGGAGTACCAATGAGCAGTTCTTC.

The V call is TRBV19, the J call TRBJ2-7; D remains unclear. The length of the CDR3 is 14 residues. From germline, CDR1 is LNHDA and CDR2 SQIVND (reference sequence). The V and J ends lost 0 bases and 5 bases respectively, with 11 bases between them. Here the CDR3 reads CASSIDPSADEQYF. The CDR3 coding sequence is TGTGCCAGTAGTATAGATCCCAGCGCGGACGAGCAGTACTTC.

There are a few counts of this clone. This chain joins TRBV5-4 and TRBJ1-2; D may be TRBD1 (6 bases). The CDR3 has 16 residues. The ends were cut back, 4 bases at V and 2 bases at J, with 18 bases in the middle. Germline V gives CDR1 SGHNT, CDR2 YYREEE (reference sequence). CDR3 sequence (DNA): TGTGCCAGCAGCCCCGTGGGGGCCCATCTAAACTATGGCTACACCTTC. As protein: CASSPVGAHLNYGYTF.